The T cell receptor (beta chain) under discussion was sequenced for a study of PD-1 blockade in classical Hodgkin lymphoma. About the study: Every 2 weeks, patients got 3 mg/kg intravenous nivolumab.

Every patient experienced relapse after autologous stem cell transplantation, and brentuximab vedotin exposure varied. Using immunoSEQ multiplex PCR, the repertoire was profiled, and TCRdb retains in-frame clones only, with some absent. The table has about 22,000 clones, 81% seen once. Notes on the study in general: Baseline TCR diversity was reportedly lower in newly diagnosed patients than healthy donors. CD4+ TCR diversity, unlike CD8+, climbed significantly by C4D1. Still unresolved is the cause of the repertoire differences, which may be disease activity or prior therapy.

Concerning this clone itself: Its specificity is not known.

V trimming: 0 bases; J trimming: 4 bases; junction bases outside the gene matches: 2. Germline CDR1 is SGHRS and CDR2 is YFSETQ. The length of the CDR3 is 14 residues. The chain employs TRBV5-1 and TRBJ2-5; TRBD1 matches at 8 bases. The source was peripheral blood mononuclear cells (PBMCs), collected before the second cycle of nivolumab. The sequence came from a human donor with classical Hodgkin lymphoma. CDR3 in DNA: TGCGCCAGCAGCTTGGCGACAGGGGCAGAGACCCAGTACTTC. Translation: CASSLATGAETQYF.